Below are 10 T cell receptor beta chains sequenced from a single sample in a study of T cell changes during pregnancy in multiple sclerosis. The repertoire was sequenced with immunoSEQ multiplex PCR; TCRdb's copy has only in-frame clones and lacks some. The sample yields about 99,000 clones, approximately 93% seen once. The input for sequencing was peripheral blood, taken after pregnancy. Receptor source: a female donor with multiple sclerosis, enrolled in a pregnancy study.

This sequence joins TRBV6-5 and TRBJ2-7; D uncertain. V lost 2 bases to trimming and J lost 4 bases, with 15 bases between them. This CDR3 has 15 residues. Germline assignment: CDR1 MNHEY and CDR2 SVGAGI. The CDR3 here is CASSYRDSAGYEQYF. The CDR3 coding sequence is TGTGCCAGCAGTTACCGTGACTCGGCCGGATACGAGCAGTACTTC.

The rearrangement joins TRBV19 to TRBJ1-2; 8 bases line up with TRBD1. This CDR3 comprises 12 residues. Germline V CDR1 and CDR2: LNHDA, SQIVND (reference sequence). The CDR3 is CAGQGPNYGYTF. The CDR3 DNA is TGTGCTGGACAGGGCCCAAACTATGGCTACACCTTC.

V usage is TRBV7-2 and J usage is TRBJ2-1, with a possible D match to TRBD2 (5 bases). The length of the CDR3 is 12 residues. The ends were cut back, 5 bases at V and 7 bases at J, with 9 bases in the middle. Germline CDR1 is SGHTA and CDR2 is FQGNSA. CDR3 DNA sequence: TGTGCCAGCAGCGGGCGGAGGAATGAGCAGTTCTTC. It codes for CASSGRRNEQFF.

The V and J genes are TRBV7-7 and TRBJ2-3; 8 bases line up with TRBD2. V gave up 5 bases and J gave up 1 base; unmatched junction bases: 8. The germline CDR1 and CDR2 sequences are SSHAT and FNYEAQ (reference sequence). The CDR3 runs to 16 residues. The DNA of the CDR3 is TGTGCCAGCAGCCGCTCTGGAGCGGGGGGCACAGATACGCAGTATTTT. Translating gives CASSRSGAGGTDTQYF.

This clone was detected only once. V is TRBV7-9 and J is TRBJ2-3; a weak D match, TRBD1 (6 bases). The CDR3 runs 17 residues. V was cut by 0 bases and J by 5 bases, with 18 bases left in between. CDR1 and CDR2 from the germline V gene are SEHNR and FQNEAQ (reference sequence). The CDR3 DNA follows: TGTGCCAGCAGCTTAGCACCCGGGACACCCGGAGGAGATACGCAGTATTTT. Protein: CASSLAPGTPGGDTQYF.

The gene calls are TRBV28 and TRBJ1-2; no clear D. V was trimmed by 5 bases and J by 4 bases, leaving 8 bases between them. The CDR3 runs 12 residues. The germline CDR1 and CDR2 sequences are MDHEN and SYDVKM. CDR3 protein: CASSLAGYGYTF. CDR3 bases: TGTGCCAGCAGTCTAGCCGGCTATGGCTACACCTTC.

A few counts support this clone. The chain is built from TRBV4-2 and TRBJ2-1, with 8 positions matching TRBD2. This CDR3 has 15 amino acids. V was clipped by 1 base and J by 4 bases; unmatched bases: 3. The germline V gene has CDR1 LGHNA and CDR2 YNFKEQ. CDR3 nucleotides: TGTGCCAGCAGCCAAGTAGCGGGGCGTTACAATGAGCAGTTCTTC. The encoded protein is CASSQVAGRYNEQFF.

This chain uses TRBV4-3 with TRBJ2-7, with 12 bases aligning to TRBD2. The V and J ends lost 2 bases and 6 bases, in that order; junction bases with no gene match: 17. Germline CDR1 and CDR2: LGHNA and YSLEER. The CDR3 is made up of 19 amino acids. In nucleotides, the CDR3 is TGCGCCAGCAGCCAATTGGGAGTAGGGCTAGCGGGAGGGGGCGGCGAGCAGTACTTC. This sequence encodes CASSQLGVGLAGGGGEQYF.

The chain carries TRBV5-1 and TRBJ2-4; no definite D call. Trimming stripped 0 bases from V and 7 bases from J, with 11 bases between. This CDR3 comprises 14 residues. In germline, CDR1 is SGHRS, CDR2 YFSETQ. CDR3 loop: CASSLGLVSNIQYF. For the CDR3, the DNA is TGCGCCAGCAGCTTGGGGCTAGTCTCCAACATTCAGTACTTC.

This chain connects TRBV14 to TRBJ1-1; D is unresolved. The CDR3 spans 14 residues. CDR1 is SGHDN, CDR2 FVKESK, per germline. V lost 5 bases and J lost 4, with 14 bases in between. The CDR3 is CASSLSRRGTEAFF. The CDR3 DNA is TGTGCCAGCAGCTTAAGCCGGCGGGGCACTGAAGCTTTCTTT.